A selection of T cell receptor beta chains follows, all from one sample in a study of T cell responses to AZD1222 COVID-19 vaccine. Measured with immunoSEQ multiplex PCR; TCRdb has only the in-frame clones, and not every one. The profile covers approximately 180,000 clones, with around 87% appearing a single time and 2.5% to 3% taken by the ten largest. Sequencing used peripheral blood, obtained on day 0 of AZD1222 vaccination. Source of these receptors: an adult in good health. The CDR3 runs from the conserved cysteine through the conserved F or W. D genes are given only for firm matches. Not all rows give a size; the values are once, few, many and, for expanded clones, a class.

TRBJ1-1 NA TRBV18 NA CASSSGTAEAFF TGTGCCAGCTCATCAGGGACCGCTGAAGCTTTCTTT
TRBJ2-7 NA TRBV7-2 TRBD2 CASSLGLVSYEQYF TGTGCCAGCAGCTTGGGACTAGTCTCCTACGAGCAGTACTTC
TRBJ2-6 few TRBV28 NA CASRLRSGANVLTF TGTGCCAGCAGACTAAGGTCTGGGGCCAACGTCCTGACTTTC
TRBJ1-1 NA TRBV7-8 NA CASSLKAGRDTEAFF TGTGCCAGCAGCTTAAAGGCAGGGAGGGACACTGAAGCTTTCTTT
TRBJ2-2 NA TRBV27 NA CASSLQGFTGELFF TGTGCCAGCAGTCTTCAGGGGTTCACCGGGGAGCTGTTTTTT
TRBJ1-1 NA TRBV30 NA CAWSGGMNTEAFF TGTGCCTGGAGTGGCGGAATGAACACTGAAGCTTTCTTT
TRBJ2-5 NA TRBV7-7 TRBD2 CASSPGGLAGVETQYF TGTGCCAGCAGCCCTGGGGGACTAGCGGGAGTAGAGACCCAGTACTTC
TRBJ1-1 NA TRBV2 NA CASRPPGRARSEAFF TGTGCCAGCAGACCTCCGGGGAGAGCGCGATCTGAAGCTTTCTTT
TRBJ2-1 NA TRBV30 NA CAWVAGALSYNEQFF TGTGCCTGGGTTGCTGGAGCGCTCTCCTACAATGAGCAGTTCTTC
TRBJ1-1 NA TRBV11-2 TRBD1 CASSLNRGTDTEAFF TGTGCCAGCAGCCTCAACAGGGGTACCGACACTGAAGCTTTCTTT
TRBJ1-2 NA TRBV19 NA CASSLGRQWGYGYTF TGTGCCAGTAGTCTCGGACGCCAGTGGGGATATGGCTACACCTTC
TRBJ1-6 NA TRBV6-5 NA CASSYRGTGSPLHF TGTGCCAGCAGTTACAGAGGGACTGGGTCACCCCTCCACTTT
TRBJ1-5 once TRBV6-5 TRBD1 CASSYYRGEPQHF TGTGCCAGCAGTTACTACAGGGGGGAGCCCCAGCATTTT
TRBJ2-7 NA TRBV6-1 NA CASSEGGRAYEQYF TGTGCCAGCAGTGAAGGTGGAAGGGCCTACGAGCAGTACTTC
TRBJ1-5 NA TRBV28 TRBD1 CASSSRDREVSQPQHF TGTGCCAGCAGTTCCCGGGACAGGGAAGTCAGTCAGCCCCAGCATTTT
TRBJ1-4 NA TRBV24-1 NA CATRWRWWIGVRPLPMTTNEKLFF TGTGCCACCAGGTGGCGTTGGTGGATTGGAGTGAGACCCTTGCCGATGACAACTAATGAAAAACTGTTTTTT
TRBJ2-7 NA TRBV10-3 NA CAISESGTYYEQYF TGTGCCATCAGTGAGTCTGGGACGTACTACGAGCAGTACTTC
TRBJ2-7 NA TRBV7-9 NA CASSPRQASYEQYF TGTGCCAGCAGCCCGCGACAGGCGAGCTACGAGCAGTACTTC
TRBJ1-2 NA TRBV7-9 NA CASSLATRTADYGYTF TGTGCCAGCAGCTTAGCTACCCGGACAGCCGATTATGGCTACACCTTC
TRBJ1-1 NA TRBV7-2 TRBD1 CASSSGTVTEAFF TGTGCCAGCAGCTCCGGGACAGTGACTGAAGCTTTCTTT
TRBJ2-7 NA TRBV27 TRBD2 CASSSQIGAGVEQYF TGTGCCAGCAGTTCACAAATCGGGGCGGGAGTCGAGCAGTACTTC
TRBJ2-5 NA TRBV6-5 TRBD2 CASRGGGLETQYF TGTGCCAGCCGGGGGGGAGGGTTGGAGACCCAGTACTTC
TRBJ1-2 few TRBV2 NA CASQRFNYGYTF TGTGCCAGCCAGCGGTTTAACTATGGCTACACCTTC
TRBJ1-3 NA TRBV16 TRBD1 CASSLTGVSGNTIYF TGTGCCAGCAGCCTCACAGGGGTCTCTGGAAACACCATATATTTT
TRBJ1-6 NA TRBV15 NA CATSRSGTSPLHF TGTGCCACCAGCAGGAGTGGTACGTCACCCCTCCACTTT
TRBJ1-1 NA TRBV2 NA CASSEGRGWTEAFF TGTGCCAGCAGTGAGGGCAGGGGATGGACTGAAGCTTTCTTT
TRBJ2-7 once TRBV5-1 TRBD2 CASRRVAGDGYEQYF TGCGCCAGCAGGCGAGTAGCGGGAGATGGGTACGAGCAGTACTTC
TRBJ1-5 once TRBV5-8 NA CASSLGPGRLTDQPQHF TGTGCCAGCAGCTTGGGGCCCGGACGCCTAACCGATCAGCCCCAGCATTTT
TRBJ1-1 NA TRBV20-1 NA CSASGWGENTEAFF TGCAGTGCTAGTGGGTGGGGGGAGAACACTGAAGCTTTCTTT
TRBJ2-5 NA TRBV5-1 NA CASSSGTQSYETQYF TGCGCCAGCAGCTCCGGGACACAATCGTACGAGACCCAGTACTTC
TRBJ2-1 NA TRBV4-2 TRBD2 CASSQETSGRGAYNEQFF TGTGCCAGCAGCCAAGAAACTAGCGGGAGGGGGGCCTACAATGAGCAGTTCTTC
TRBJ2-1 NA TRBV6-2/TRBV6-3 TRBD2 CASSYLGTSGDNEQFF TGTGCCAGCAGTTACTTGGGGACTAGCGGGGACAATGAGCAGTTCTTC
TRBJ2-1 NA TRBV9 NA CASSAGSSYNEQFF TGTGCCAGCAGCGCCGGAAGCTCCTACAATGAGCAGTTCTTC
TRBJ1-2 NA TRBV6-5 NA CASTDLWGYTF TGTGCCAGCACCGACTTGTGGGGCTACACCTTC
TRBJ1-1 NA TRBV6-5 NA CASTRDLLNTEAFF TGTGCCAGCACGAGGGATCTCTTGAACACTGAAGCTTTCTTT
TRBJ2-3 NA TRBV18 NA CASSPLSSGSGSDTQYF TGTGCCAGCTCACCACTCTCAAGTGGGAGTGGCTCAGATACGCAGTATTTT
TRBJ2-1 once TRBV18 NA CASSPGVRLDRAAQFF TGTGCCAGCTCACCAGGGGTCAGACTGGATCGAGCGGCGCAGTTCTTC
TRBJ2-7 NA TRBV6-5 NA CAGKGGYDYEQYF TGTGCCGGAAAAGGGGGTTACGATTACGAGCAGTACTTC
TRBJ2-3 NA TRBV4-2 TRBD2 CASSPGTRSTDTQYF TGTGCCAGCAGCCCCGGGACTAGGAGCACAGATACGCAGTATTTT
TRBJ2-7 NA TRBV14 NA CASSQDLGLGEQYF TGTGCCAGCAGCCAAGATCTTGGGTTAGGCGAGCAGTACTTC
TRBJ2-1 NA TRBV5-1 NA CASSFPFTGKGEQFF TGCGCCAGCAGCTTCCCGTTTACAGGGAAAGGTGAGCAGTTCTTC
TRBJ1-5 NA TRBV19 NA CASKPPRLGQPQHF TGTGCCAGTAAACCCCCACGCCTAGGTCAGCCCCAGCATTTT
TRBJ1-1 NA TRBV5-1 TRBD1 CASSLGGGGTEAFF TGCGCCAGCAGCTTAGGGGGCGGCGGCACTGAAGCTTTCTTT
TRBJ1-2 NA TRBV18 TRBD1 CASSPGRGLFYGYTF TGTGCCAGCTCACCCGGCAGGGGGCTTTTCTACGGCTACACCTTC
TRBJ2-7 NA TRBV7-9 TRBD1 CASSPGGEVYEQYF TGTGCCAGCAGCCCAGGGGGAGAGGTGTACGAGCAGTACTTC
TRBJ1-4 NA TRBV10-1 NA CASSGGETNEKLFF TGCGCCAGCAGTGGAGGAGAGACTAATGAAAAACTGTTTTTT
TRBJ1-2 NA TRBV19 NA CASSLQGTANYGYTF TGTGCCAGTAGTCTACAGGGAACAGCTAACTATGGCTACACCTTC
TRBJ2-7 NA TRBV10-3 TRBD1 CAIRSDRGTYEQYF TGTGCCATCAGATCGGACAGGGGGACCTACGAGCAGTACTTC
TRBJ1-2 NA TRBV19 NA CASSTSYFGTEYGYTF TGTGCCAGTAGTACCAGTTATTTCGGGACGGAGTATGGCTACACCTTC
TRBJ2-7 NA TRBV29-1 NA CSVGTGEQYF TGCAGCGTTGGGACGGGAGAGCAGTACTTC
TRBJ2-1 NA TRBV18 TRBD1 CASSPDRDYEQFF TGTGCCAGCTCACCGGACAGGGATTATGAGCAGTTCTTC
TRBJ2-1 NA TRBV7-2 NA CASSLIRAADYNEQFF TGTGCCAGCAGCTTAATCCGGGCAGCAGACTACAATGAGCAGTTCTTC
TRBJ1-1 NA TRBV7-2 NA CASSLGRLSTEAFF TGTGCCAGCAGCTTAGGGCGGCTCTCCACTGAAGCTTTCTTT
TRBJ1-2 NA TRBV6-4 NA CASLGLSCGGYTF TGTGCCAGCCTCGGTTTGTCCTGTGGAGGCTACACCTTC
TRBJ1-1 NA TRBV7-9 NA CASSLGRNTEAFF TGTGCCAGCAGCTTGGGAAGGAACACTGAAGCTTTCTTT
TRBJ1-2 NA TRBV19 TRBD1 CASSTLDRWQPYGYTF TGTGCCAGTAGTACCCTGGACAGGTGGCAGCCCTATGGCTACACCTTC
TRBJ2-5 NA TRBV12-3/TRBV12-4 NA CASNPSQGETQYF TGTGCCAGCAACCCTTCTCAGGGGGAGACCCAGTACTTC
TRBJ2-7 NA TRBV7-6 NA CASSLGDISYEQYF TGTGCCAGCAGCTTAGGAGACATATCCTACGAGCAGTACTTC
TRBJ2-3 NA TRBV25-1 NA CASSEEGSTDTQYF TGTGCCAGCAGTGAGGAGGGTAGCACAGATACGCAGTATTTT
TRBJ1-5 NA TRBV7-2 NA CASSSTWTVGNQPQHF TGTGCCAGCAGTTCGACCTGGACAGTGGGCAATCAGCCCCAGCATTTT